The source of this TCR beta chain is a study of blood T cell repertoires in COVID-19. Study-wide background: Material from acute and convalescent COVID-19 was sourced from the United States, Italy and Spain. Sources were T cells, B-cell-depleted T cells, or PBMCs; the material itself was cDNA or gDNA.

Per germline, CDR1 SGHAT and CDR2 FQNNGV. V shed 4 bases, J shed 7 bases, and the junction held 7 bases outside the gene matches. The CDR3 covers 16 residues. Authors' methods: Estimated nucleated cell counts came from reference gene primer amplification. Clones were sequenced by immunoSEQ multiplex PCR, and TCRdb holds only the in-frame ones, with some missing. Clone size and V and J calls were adopted from that table, with D and trimming inferred from the DNA. The data hold 110,000 to 150,000 clones, with roughly 91% observed a single time. The sequencing input was peripheral blood. The chain has TRBV11-2 and TRBJ2-5; 15 nucleotides match TRBD2. The TCR originated in a man aged 55 to 69 with active or convalescent COVID-19. The CDR3 coding sequence is TGTGCCAGCAGCTCGGGACTAGCGGGAGGTTGGGGGACCCAGTACTTC. Residues: CASSSGLAGGWGTQYF.